This is a list of T cell receptor beta chains from one sample in a study of cytomegalovirus exposure and HLA in healthy donors. Produced via immunoSEQ multiplex PCR; TCRdb's table is partial and in-frame only. The sample has 150,000 to 200,000 clones; about three quarters are singletons. The sequencing sample was made of PBMCs. These receptors all come from a man in his forties or fifties in good health and CMV-seropositive. The CDR3 runs from the conserved cysteine through the conserved F or W. Each record gives: clone size, J gene, D gene, V gene, CDR3 DNA, CDR3 protein. D genes are given only for firm matches. The listing skips clone size in some rows; elsewhere it reads once, few, many or a size class.

>NA|TRBJ1-5|TRBD1|TRBV28
TGTGCCAGCAGATCCGGGACAGGGAGTAATCAGCCCCAGCATTTT
CASRSGTGSNQPQHF
>few|TRBJ2-2|TRBD1|TRBV7-7
TGTGCCAGCAGCCGGACAGGGGCGAACACCGGGGAGCTGTTTTTT
CASSRTGANTGELFF
>few|TRBJ1-4|NA|TRBV2
TGTGCCAGCACCGAGGTATTATCAACTAATGAAAAACTGTTTTTT
CASTEVLSTNEKLFF
>NA|TRBJ2-3|TRBD2|TRBV30
TGTGCCTGGAGTGTAGTCGGGGGGGGCAACGCAGATACGCAGTATTTT
CAWSVVGGGNADTQYF
>NA|TRBJ2-5|TRBD2|TRBV5-5
TGTGCCAGCAGCTTAACTAGCGTAAAAGAGACCCAGTACTTC
CASSLTSVKETQYF
>NA|TRBJ2-7|NA|TRBV6-6
TGTGCCAGCAGGATAAGGGACTCCCACTCCTACGAGCAGTACTTC
CASRIRDSHSYEQYF
>NA|TRBJ2-3|NA|TRBV6-6
TGTGCCAGCGCAAACAGGGCCAGCACAGATACGCAGTATTTT
CASANRASTDTQYF
>NA|TRBJ1-4|NA|TRBV18
TGTGCCAGCTCACCCGGGTTAAATGAAAAACTGTTTTTT
CASSPGLNEKLFF
>NA|TRBJ2-1|TRBD1|TRBV7-6
TGTGCCAGCAGCTTCTGGGACAGGGTTGGAAATGAGCAGTTCTTC
CASSFWDRVGNEQFF
>NA|TRBJ1-2|TRBD1|TRBV28
TGTGCCAGCAGCCCTTGGACAGGGGCGAGCTATGGCTACACCTTC
CASSPWTGASYGYTF
>NA|TRBJ1-2|NA|TRBV7-9
TGTGCCAGCAGCCAACAGGGTAACTATGGCTACACCTTC
CASSQQGNYGYTF
>few|TRBJ1-2|TRBD1|TRBV19
TGTGCCAGTAGTATAGGAGGGGGCGACTATGGCTACACCTTC
CASSIGGGDYGYTF
>NA|TRBJ1-2|NA|TRBV4-2
TGTGCCAGCAGCCAAGGGGTGGCAGCGCGGGGCTACACCTTC
CASSQGVAARGYTF
>NA|TRBJ2-7|NA|TRBV7-8
TGTGCCAGCAGCGGAGGGAGGACCTACGAGCAGTACTTC
CASSGGRTYEQYF
>NA|TRBJ1-1|NA|TRBV9
TGTGCCAGCAGCACCTCCTTGAGGGGGAACCTGAACACTGAAGCTTTCTTT
CASSTSLRGNLNTEAFF
>NA|TRBJ2-5|TRBD1|TRBV5-4
TGTGCCAGCAGCTTGGCCGGACAGGGCGGGACCCAGTACTTC
CASSLAGQGGTQYF
>NA|TRBJ2-3|NA|TRBV7-9
TGTGCCAGCAGCCCCCCGTTTGGTCGGACAGACTACACAGATACGCAGTATTTT
CASSPPFGRTDYTDTQYF
>NA|TRBJ1-5|TRBD1|TRBV28
TGTGCCAGCAGCGTGGTGGCAGGGGGCCATCAGCCCCAGCATTTT
CASSVVAGGHQPQHF
>NA|TRBJ2-2|NA|TRBV5-1
TGCGCCAGCAGTTCCAAACAGGGACGGAACACCGGGGAGCTGTTTTTT
CASSSKQGRNTGELFF
>few|TRBJ1-5|TRBD1|TRBV5-1
TGCGCCAGCAGCTTGGGGACAGGTAGCAATCAGCCCCAGCATTTT
CASSLGTGSNQPQHF
>NA|TRBJ2-3|NA|TRBV5-1
TGCGCCAGCAGCTTGGTTTCCGGGGTTCAGTCAGATACGCAGTATTTT
CASSLVSGVQSDTQYF
>NA|TRBJ1-5|TRBD1|TRBV28
TGTGCCAGCAGTTTACACAGGGGCGGTCAGCCCCAGCATTTT
CASSLHRGGQPQHF
>NA|TRBJ2-1|TRBD1|TRBV4-1
TGCGCCAGCAGCCAAGTACCGGACTTCGACAGGGGCCGGAGGAATGAGCAGTTCTTC
CASSQVPDFDRGRRNEQFF